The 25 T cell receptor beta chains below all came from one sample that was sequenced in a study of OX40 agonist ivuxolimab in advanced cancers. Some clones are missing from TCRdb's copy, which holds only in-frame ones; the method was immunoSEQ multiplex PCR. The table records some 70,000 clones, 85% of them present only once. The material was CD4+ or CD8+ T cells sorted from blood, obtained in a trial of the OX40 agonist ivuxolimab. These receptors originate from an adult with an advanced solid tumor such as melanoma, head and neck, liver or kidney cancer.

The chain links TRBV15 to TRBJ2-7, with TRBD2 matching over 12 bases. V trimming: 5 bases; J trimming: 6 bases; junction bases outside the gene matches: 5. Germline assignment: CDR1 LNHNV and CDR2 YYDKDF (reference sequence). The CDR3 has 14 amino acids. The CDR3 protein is CATSSGLAGREQYF. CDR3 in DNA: TGTGCCACCAGCTCCGGACTAGCGGGACGCGAGCAGTACTTC.

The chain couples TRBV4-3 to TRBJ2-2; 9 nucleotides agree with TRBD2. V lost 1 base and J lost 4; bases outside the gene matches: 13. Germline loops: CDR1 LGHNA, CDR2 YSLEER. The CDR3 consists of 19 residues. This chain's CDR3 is CASSQGVAGGPVGTGELFF. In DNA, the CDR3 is TGCGCCAGCAGCCAAGGGGTTGCGGGAGGGCCTGTAGGCACCGGGGAGCTGTTTTTT.

The CDR3: CASRTGTSSYEQYF. The DNA of the CDR3 is TGTGCCAGCAGGACCGGGACTAGCTCCTACGAGCAGTACTTC. The J gene is TRBJ2-7, the V gene TRBV27; TRBD2 matches 8 bases. J gave up 0 bases and V 6 bases, and 4 bases lay outside the gene matches. CDR1 and CDR2 (germline): MNHEY, SMNVEV (reference sequence). The CDR3 totals 14 residues.

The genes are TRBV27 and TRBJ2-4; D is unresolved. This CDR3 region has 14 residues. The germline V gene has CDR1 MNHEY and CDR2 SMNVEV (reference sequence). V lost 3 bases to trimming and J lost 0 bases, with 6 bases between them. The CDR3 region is CASSFNLAKNIQYF. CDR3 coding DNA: TGTGCCAGCAGTTTTAATCTAGCCAAAAACATTCAGTACTTC.

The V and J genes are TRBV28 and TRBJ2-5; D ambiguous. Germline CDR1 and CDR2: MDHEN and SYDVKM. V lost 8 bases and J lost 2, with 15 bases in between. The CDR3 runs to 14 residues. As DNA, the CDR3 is TGTGCCAGCTCACAGCCTCTCCCTCAAGAGACCCAGTACTTC. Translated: CASSQPLPQETQYF. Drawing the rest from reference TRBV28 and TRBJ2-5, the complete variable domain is DVKVTQSSRYLVKRTGEKVFLECVQDMDHENMFWYRQDPGLGLRLIYFSYDVKMKEKGDIPEGYSVSREKKERFSLILESASTNQTSMYLCASSQPLPQETQYFGPGTRLLVL.

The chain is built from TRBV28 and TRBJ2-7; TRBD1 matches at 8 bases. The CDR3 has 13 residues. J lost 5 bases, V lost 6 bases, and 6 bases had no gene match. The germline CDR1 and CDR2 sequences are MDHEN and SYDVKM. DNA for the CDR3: TGTGCCAGCAGCCGGACAGGGCCAAACGAGCAGTACTTC. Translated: CASSRTGPNEQYF.

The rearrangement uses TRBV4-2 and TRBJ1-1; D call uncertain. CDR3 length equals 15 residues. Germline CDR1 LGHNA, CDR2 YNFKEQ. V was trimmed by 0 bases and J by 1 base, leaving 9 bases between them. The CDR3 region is CASSQDSGRNTEAFF. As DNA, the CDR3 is TGTGCCAGCAGCCAAGATTCGGGCAGGAACACTGAAGCTTTCTTT.

As DNA, the CDR3 is TGTGCCAGCAGCTTGGGTCCGGGGACAGCTTTCTTT. It specifies CASSLGPGTAFF. This sequence joins TRBV5-6 and TRBJ1-1; D might be TRBD1 (5 bases). V lost 0 bases and J lost 10, with 10 bases in between. CDR3 size: 12 residues. CDR1 and CDR2 (germline): SGHDT, YYEEEE. Looking up the rest from reference TRBV5-6 and TRBJ1-1 gives the full variable domain: DAGVTQSPTHLIKTRGQQVTLRCSPKSGHDTVSWYQQALGQGPQFIFQYYEEEERQRGNFPDRFSGHQFPNYSSELNVNALLLGDSALYLCASSLGPGTAFFGQGTRLTVV.

The CDR3 here is CASRSGGGGSNQPQHF. As DNA, the CDR3 is TGTGCCAGTCGATCGGGGGGCGGGGGTAGCAATCAGCCCCAGCATTTT. The V gene is TRBV2, the J gene TRBJ1-5; D perhaps matches TRBD1 (6 bases). Looked up from germline, CDR1 is SNHLY and CDR2 is FYNNEI. V was clipped by 9 bases and J by 0 bases, with 18 bases between them. The CDR3 contains 16 residues.

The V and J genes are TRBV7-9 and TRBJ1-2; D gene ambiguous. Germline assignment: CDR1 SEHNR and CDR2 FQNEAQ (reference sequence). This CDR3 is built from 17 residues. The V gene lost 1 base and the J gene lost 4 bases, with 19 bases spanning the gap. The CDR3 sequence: CASSLGSSAEEFYGYTF. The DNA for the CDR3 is TGTGCCAGCAGCTTAGGGTCCTCAGCCGAAGAATTCTATGGCTACACCTTC. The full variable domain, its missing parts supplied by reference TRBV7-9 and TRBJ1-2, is DTGVSQNPRHKITKRGQNVTFRCDPISEHNRLYWYRQTLGQGPEFLTYFQNEAQLEKSRLLSDRFSAERPKGSFSTLEIQRTEQGDSAMYLCASSLGSSAEEFYGYTFGSGTRLTVV.

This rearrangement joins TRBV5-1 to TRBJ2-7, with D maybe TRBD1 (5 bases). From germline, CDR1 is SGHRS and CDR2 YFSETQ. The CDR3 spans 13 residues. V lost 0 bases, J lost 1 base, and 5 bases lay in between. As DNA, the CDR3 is TGCGCCAGCAGCTTGGACAGGTCCTACGAGCAGTACTTC. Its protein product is CASSLDRSYEQYF.

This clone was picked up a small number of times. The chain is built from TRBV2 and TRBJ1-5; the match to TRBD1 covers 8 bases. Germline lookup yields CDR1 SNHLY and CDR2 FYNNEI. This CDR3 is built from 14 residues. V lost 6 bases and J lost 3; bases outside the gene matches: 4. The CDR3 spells CASSRTGFNQPQHF. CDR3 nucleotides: TGTGCCAGCAGCCGGACAGGGTTCAATCAGCCCCAGCATTTT. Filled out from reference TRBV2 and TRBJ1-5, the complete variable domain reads EPEVTQTPSHQVTQMGQEVILRCVPISNHLYFYWYRQILGQKVEFLVSFYNNEISEKSEIFDDQFSVERPDGSNFTLKIRSTKLEDSAMYFCASSRTGFNQPQHFGDGTRLSIL.

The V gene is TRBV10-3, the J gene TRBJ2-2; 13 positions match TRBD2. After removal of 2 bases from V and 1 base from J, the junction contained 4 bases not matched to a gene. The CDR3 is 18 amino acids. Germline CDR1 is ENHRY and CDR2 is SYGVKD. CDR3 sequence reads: CAISEVLAGGLNTGELFF. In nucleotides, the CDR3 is TGTGCCATCAGTGAGGTACTAGCGGGAGGGTTGAACACCGGGGAGCTGTTTTTT.

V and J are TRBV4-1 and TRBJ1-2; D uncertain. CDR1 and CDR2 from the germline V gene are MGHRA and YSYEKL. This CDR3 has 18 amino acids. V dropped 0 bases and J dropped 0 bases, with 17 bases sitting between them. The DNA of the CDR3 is TGCGCCAGCAGCCAAGAGGTCGTTTTGACCCGTGCTAACTATGGCTACACCTTC. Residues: CASSQEVVLTRANYGYTF.

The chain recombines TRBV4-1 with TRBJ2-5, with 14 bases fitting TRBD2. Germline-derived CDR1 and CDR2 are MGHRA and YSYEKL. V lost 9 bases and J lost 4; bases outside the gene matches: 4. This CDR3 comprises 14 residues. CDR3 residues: CASMTSGGAETQYF. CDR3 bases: TGCGCCAGTATGACTAGCGGGGGGGCAGAGACCCAGTACTTC.

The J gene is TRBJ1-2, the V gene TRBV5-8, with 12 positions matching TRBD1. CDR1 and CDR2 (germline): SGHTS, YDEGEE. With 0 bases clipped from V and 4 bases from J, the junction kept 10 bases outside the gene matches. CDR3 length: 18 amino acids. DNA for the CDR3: TGTGCCAGCAGCTTGGATTCCCGGGACAGGGGGCATGGCTATGGCTACACCTTC. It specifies CASSLDSRDRGHGYGYTF.

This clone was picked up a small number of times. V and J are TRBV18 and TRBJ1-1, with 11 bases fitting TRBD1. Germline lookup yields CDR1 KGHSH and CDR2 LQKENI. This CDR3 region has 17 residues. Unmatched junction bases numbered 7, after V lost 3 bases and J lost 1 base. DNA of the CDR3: TGTGCCAGCTCACCGGCGGGACAGGGGGATCGGAACACTGAAGCTTTCTTT. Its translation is CASSPAGQGDRNTEAFF.

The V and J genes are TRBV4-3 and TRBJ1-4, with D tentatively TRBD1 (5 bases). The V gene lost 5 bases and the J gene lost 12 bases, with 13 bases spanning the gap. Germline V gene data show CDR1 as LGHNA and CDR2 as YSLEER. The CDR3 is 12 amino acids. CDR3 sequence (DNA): TGCGCCAGCAGCAACAACCGGGACCAACTGTTTTTT. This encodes CASSNNRDQLFF.

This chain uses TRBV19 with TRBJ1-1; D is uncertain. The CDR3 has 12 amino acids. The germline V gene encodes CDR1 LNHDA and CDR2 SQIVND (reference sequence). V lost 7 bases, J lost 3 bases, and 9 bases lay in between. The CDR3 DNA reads TGTGCCAGTACCCTAGGCTACACTGAAGCTTTCTTT. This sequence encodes CASTLGYTEAFF.

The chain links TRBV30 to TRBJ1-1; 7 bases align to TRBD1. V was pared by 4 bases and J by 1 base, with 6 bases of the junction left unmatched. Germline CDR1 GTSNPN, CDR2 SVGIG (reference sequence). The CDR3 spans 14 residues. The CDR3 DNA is TGTGCCTGGACCGATGACAGGGCGAACACTGAAGCTTTCTTT. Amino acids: CAWTDDRANTEAFF.

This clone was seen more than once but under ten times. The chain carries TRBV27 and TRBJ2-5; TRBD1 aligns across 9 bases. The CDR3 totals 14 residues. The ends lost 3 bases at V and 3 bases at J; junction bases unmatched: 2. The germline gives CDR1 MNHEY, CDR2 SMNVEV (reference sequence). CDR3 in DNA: TGTGCCAGCAGTTTCGGGACAGGGAAAGAGACCCAGTACTTC. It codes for CASSFGTGKETQYF.

For the CDR3, the DNA is TGTGCCAGCGGGGGGAACGGGGTGTTGGGGGTAACGCAGTTCTTC. Translated, it gives CASGGNGVLGVTQFF. V and J are TRBV2 and TRBJ2-1, with D tentatively TRBD2 (6 bases). The CDR3 is 15 amino acids. The V end lost 8 bases, the J end lost 12 bases, and 26 bases lay between the germline ends. Germline V CDR1 and CDR2: SNHLY, FYNNEI.

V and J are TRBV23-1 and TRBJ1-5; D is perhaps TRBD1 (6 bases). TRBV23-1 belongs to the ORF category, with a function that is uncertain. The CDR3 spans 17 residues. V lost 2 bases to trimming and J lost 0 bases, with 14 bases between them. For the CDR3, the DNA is TGCGCCAGCAGTCAACCCGAGAGGGGGGGTAGCAATCAGCCCCAGCATTTT. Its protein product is CASSQPERGGSNQPQHF.

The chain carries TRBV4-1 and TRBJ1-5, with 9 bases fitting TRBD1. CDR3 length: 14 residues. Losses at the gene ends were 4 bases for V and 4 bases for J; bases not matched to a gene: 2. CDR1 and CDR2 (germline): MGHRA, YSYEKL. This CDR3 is CASSRGQGNQPQHF. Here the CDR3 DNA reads TGCGCCAGCAGCCGTGGACAGGGGAATCAGCCCCAGCATTTT.

The CDR3 DNA reads as TGTGCCAGCAGCACAATCCGGGACTCCTCCTACGAGCAGTACTTC. Residues: CASSTIRDSSYEQYF. The V call is TRBV7-4, the J call TRBJ2-7, with D tentatively TRBD2 (6 bases). The CDR3 runs 15 residues. Trimming took 5 bases from V and 0 from J, leaving 14 bases between them. CDR1 and CDR2 (germline): SGHVT, SQSDAQ.